This record looks at one T cell receptor (beta chain) sequence and its context. The CDR3 is made up of 14 amino acids. The junction had 7 bases not matched to a gene; V was cut back by 5 bases and J by 4 bases. Per germline, CDR1 SNHLY and CDR2 FYNNEI. This record belongs to a study of blood T cell repertoires in COVID-19. Those enrolled in Seattle joined during active infection and were followed longitudinally afterward. The table came from immunoSEQ multiplex PCR; TCRdb's copy has only in-frame clones and leaves some out. The sample contains 210,000 or so clones, 83% of which appear only once. The V call is TRBV2, the J call TRBJ2-5; 7 bases agree with TRBD1. This clonotype was sampled from a woman aged 25 to 39 with COVID-19, enrolled during active disease. Sequences were obtained from peripheral blood. CDR3 sequence reads: CASSQEQGLETQYF. The CDR3 nucleotides read TGTGCCAGCAGTCAGGAACAGGGGCTAGAGACCCAGTACTTC.